The 13 T cell receptor beta chains listed next were all sequenced from one sample in a study of early T cells in non-severe SARS-CoV-2 infection. MiXCR, run by TCRdb on the 5' RACE reads, gives a single entry per CDR3 protein. This table has 40,000 to 55,000 distinct CDR3 sequences, 12% appearing once. The sequenced material came from whole blood. The receptor set was obtained from an adult who was a healthcare worker with PCR-confirmed SARS-CoV-2 infection or an uninfected control (not recorded which).

This clonotype has ten or more counts. The chain uses TRBV19 and TRBJ2-7, with a possible D match to TRBD1 (6 bases). The CDR3 is 12 amino acids. The germline V and J ends were trimmed by 3 bases and 3 bases, with 6 bases remaining between them. Per germline, CDR1 LNHDA and CDR2 SQIVND (reference sequence). The CDR3 region is CASSIRGYEQYF. The CDR3 DNA follows: TGTGCCAGTAGTATCAGGGGCTACGAGCAGTACTTC.

CDR3 amino acids: CASSQNGAGGSDTQYF. The CDR3 DNA reads as TGCGCCAGCAGCCAGAACGGAGCGGGAGGATCAGATACGCAGTATTTT. V usage is TRBV4-3 and J usage is TRBJ2-3, with 9 bases aligning to TRBD2. Germline V lookup: CDR1 LGHNA, CDR2 YSLEER. The V segment lost 3 bases and the J segment 4 bases; nucleotides outside the gene matches: 8. The CDR3 runs 16 residues.

At least ten counts were recorded for this clonotype. The rearrangement uses TRBV29-1 and TRBJ1-3, with D perhaps matching TRBD1 (6 bases). Germline loops: CDR1 SQVTM, CDR2 ANQGSEA. The CDR3 covers 13 residues. V was cut by 4 bases and J by 5 bases, with 12 bases left in between. CDR3: CSVATGRRNTIYF. Here the CDR3 DNA reads TGCAGCGTTGCGACAGGCCGAAGAAACACCATATATTTT.

The gene calls are TRBV7-3 and TRBJ2-5, with 11 bases aligning to TRBD2. From germline, CDR1 is SGHTA and CDR2 FQGTGA. V was pared by 4 bases and J by 1 base, with 8 bases of the junction left unmatched. The CDR3 consists of 17 residues. This CDR3 is CASSSLGLAALQETQYF. CDR3 nucleotides: TGTGCCAGCAGCTCCCTGGGACTAGCGGCCCTCCAAGAGACCCAGTACTTC.

The chain couples TRBV4-3 to TRBJ2-3; D possibly matches TRBD1 or TRBD2 (6 bases each). The CDR3 has 13 residues. Germline loops: CDR1 LGHNA, CDR2 YSLEER. The V end lost 1 base, the J end lost 6 bases, and 8 bases lay between the germline ends. CDR3 coding DNA: TGCGCCAGCAGCCAAGGAGGGGGGGATACGCAGTATTTT. Its translation: CASSQGGGDTQYF.

At least ten counts were recorded for this clonotype. This rearrangement joins TRBV5-6 to TRBJ2-7; D call uncertain. CDR1 is SGHDT and CDR2 is YYEEEE in the germline V gene. The CDR3 contains 18 residues. Trimming pared 3 bases from V and 4 bases from J, leaving 26 bases between. The CDR3 loop is CASSCRNNLSVDPYEQYF. CDR3 DNA: TGTGCCAGCAGCTGTAGGAACAACCTTTCCGTCGACCCTTACGAGCAGTACTTC.

This clonotype was picked up many times. V gene TRBV6-1 combines with J gene TRBJ2-1; D gene unclear. Germline assignment: CDR1 MNHNS and CDR2 SASEGT. The CDR3 length is 13 residues. V was pared by 4 bases and J by 5 bases, with 9 bases between. The chain's CDR3 is CASSATRNNEQFF. CDR3 nucleotide sequence: TGTGCCAGCAGTGCGACAAGGAACAATGAGCAGTTCTTC.

This CDR3 reads CASFRGRQSYEQYF. The CDR3 DNA reads TGTGCCAGCTTCCGGGGGCGGCAATCCTACGAGCAGTACTTC. The chain joins TRBV6-1 to TRBJ2-7; D is tentatively TRBD1 or TRBD2 (6 bases each). In germline, CDR1 is MNHNS, CDR2 SASEGT. V gave up 8 bases and J gave up 1 base, with 15 bases separating them. The CDR3 is 14 amino acids.

The rearrangement links TRBV6-2 or TRBV6-3 to TRBJ1-2; D gene uncertain. The ends were cut back, 6 bases at V and 8 bases at J, with 16 bases in the middle. Germline lookup yields CDR1 MNHEY and CDR2 SVGEGT. This CDR3 has 13 residues. The CDR3: CASSETDRGGYTF. The CDR3 DNA reads as TGTGCCAGCAGCGAAACGGATCGAGGCGGCTACACCTTC.

This clonotype has a handful of counts. The chain is built from TRBV24-1 and TRBJ2-3; D is unresolved. The germline gives CDR1 KGHDR, CDR2 SFDVKD. The CDR3 length is 13 residues. Trimming removed 5 bases from V and 2 bases from J, with 7 bases in between. The CDR3 loop is CATSGGYTDTQYF. In DNA form, the CDR3 reads TGTGCCACCAGTGGCGGATACACAGATACGCAGTATTTT.

The V and J genes are TRBV15 and TRBJ1-4, with D maybe TRBD1 (5 bases). CDR3 length equals 14 residues. Germline assignment: CDR1 LNHNV and CDR2 YYDKDF (reference sequence). V lost 3 bases and J lost 8, with 13 bases in between. The CDR3 protein is CATSRGGDREKLFF. The CDR3, as DNA: TGTGCCACCAGCAGGGGGGGGGATAGGGAAAAACTGTTTTTT.

The rearrangement uses TRBV12-3 or TRBV12-4 and TRBJ2-7; 7 bases fit TRBD1. The CDR3 contains 13 residues. The V segment lost 6 bases and the J segment 5 bases; nucleotides outside the gene matches: 7. In nucleotides, the CDR3 is TGTGCCAGCAGCCTTAAAAGGGGGCACGAGCAGTACTTC. Translation: CASSLKRGHEQYF.

This clonotype occurred many times. This rearrangement joins TRBV7-3 to TRBJ2-6; D remains ambiguous. Between the trimmed V and J ends, which lost 2 bases and 0 bases, there was a span of 5 bases. This CDR3 spans 15 amino acids. CDR1 and CDR2 (germline): SGHTA, FQGTGA. Here the CDR3 DNA reads TGTGCCAGCAGCTTAGGCCACTCTGGGGCCAACGTCCTGACTTTC. Protein sequence: CASSLGHSGANVLTF.